The 30 T cell receptor beta chains below come from one sample, sequenced in a study of CD8 T cells in ankylosing spondylitis. TCRdb re-called the 5' RACE reads with MiXCR, one entry per CDR3 protein. The table includes about 240,000 distinct CDR3 sequences, 8.6% detected once. The sequencing input was blood, either unsorted or a sorted T cell fraction (not recorded which). The receptor source for this set is a male donor with ankylosing spondylitis or in good health (not recorded which).

At least ten counts were recorded for this clonotype. This CDR3 is CASSPGQDRYTF. The CDR3 DNA reads as TGCGCCAGCAGCCCCGGACAGGACCGCTACACCTTC. The rearrangement joins TRBV5-1 to TRBJ1-2; TRBD1 aligns across 7 bases. V dropped 4 bases and J dropped 9; count of bases not matched to a gene: 6. This CDR3 spans 12 amino acids. Germline values: CDR1 SGHRS, CDR2 YFSETQ.

V usage is TRBV6-4 and J usage is TRBJ2-1, with a weak D call TRBD2 (6 bases). The germline CDR1 and CDR2 sequences are MRHNA and SNTAGT. The CDR3 covers 13 residues. Deletions cut 8 bases from V and 2 bases from J, with 10 bases between. CDR3 amino acids: CASPGGPYNEQFF. CDR3 coding DNA: TGTGCCAGCCCCGGAGGGCCCTACAATGAGCAGTTCTTC.

This sequence joins TRBV5-1 and TRBJ1-2, with TRBD1 as a possible D gene (6 bases). This CDR3 is 14 amino acids long. V lost 4 bases and J lost 4, with 14 bases in between. Germline V gives CDR1 SGHRS, CDR2 YFSETQ. The CDR3 spells CASSEIGGPYGYTF. The CDR3 region has the DNA TGCGCCAGCAGCGAGATTGGGGGGCCCTATGGCTACACCTTC.

The V gene is TRBV29-1, the J gene TRBJ1-1; 11 bases agree with TRBD1. Germline loops: CDR1 SQVTM, CDR2 ANQGSEA. V shed 3 bases, J shed 9 bases, and the junction held 3 bases outside the gene matches. This CDR3 is 12 amino acids long. As DNA, the CDR3 is TGCAGCGTTGACGGACAGGGGGCGCAAGCTTTCTTT. This gives the protein CSVDGQGAQAFF.

This clonotype occurred many times. This rearrangement joins TRBV14 to TRBJ2-1, with D uncertain. Germline V gives CDR1 SGHDN, CDR2 FVKESK. The CDR3 extends over 13 amino acids. Deletions cut 3 bases from V and 6 bases from J, with 9 bases between. CDR3 coding DNA: TGTGCCAGCAGCCAGGACCTTTCCAATGAGCAGTTCTTC. It codes for CASSQDLSNEQFF.

In its sample, this clonotype was seen many times. The rearrangement uses TRBV5-1 and TRBJ1-2; tentatively, D is TRBD1 (5 bases). Germline CDR1 and CDR2: SGHRS and YFSETQ. Deletions cut 5 bases from V and 5 bases from J, with 13 bases between. The CDR3 covers 13 residues. CDR3 protein: CASSEDSGYGYTF. The CDR3 DNA follows: TGCGCCAGCAGTGAAGACAGTGGGTATGGCTACACCTTC.

This clonotype was seen repeatedly, ten times or more. This CDR3 reads CASSQGHGLDIQYF. The CDR3 region has the DNA TGTGCCAGCAGCCAAGGACACGGGTTGGACATTCAGTACTTC. The chain combines TRBV7-9 with TRBJ2-4; TRBD1 might be the D (5 bases). The V gene lost 5 bases and the J gene lost 8 bases, with 16 bases spanning the gap. CDR1 and CDR2 (germline): SEHNR, FQNEAQ (reference sequence). CDR3 length equals 14 residues. Complete variable domain (other parts from reference TRBV7-9 and TRBJ2-4): DTGVSQNPRHKITKRGQNVTFRCDPISEHNRLYWYRQTLGQGPEFLTYFQNEAQLEKSRLLSDRFSAERPKGSFSTLEIQRTEQGDSAMYLCASSQGHGLDIQYFGAGTRLSVL.

The J gene is TRBJ2-7, the V gene TRBV5-5, with 7 bases identical to TRBD1. Germline loops: CDR1 SGHKS, CDR2 YYEKEE (reference sequence). This CDR3 comprises 15 residues. Trimming at V came to 1 base and at J to 3 bases, leaving 7 bases not matched to a gene. The CDR3 loop reads CASSLIGTEFYEQYF. The DNA of the CDR3 is TGTGCCAGCAGCTTGATCGGGACAGAGTTCTACGAGCAGTACTTC.

CDR3 sequence reads: CASSQGSLAGGQGTGELFF. CDR3 coding DNA: TGTGCCAGCAGCCAAGGGAGCCTAGCGGGAGGGCAGGGCACCGGGGAGCTGTTTTTT. The gene calls are TRBV4-2 and TRBJ2-2; TRBD2 aligns across 12 bases. After removal of 1 base from V and 4 bases from J, the junction contained 10 bases not matched to a gene. Germline CDR1 is LGHNA and CDR2 is YNFKEQ. This CDR3 is 19 amino acids long.

This clonotype was detected ten times or more. The chain joins TRBV9 to TRBJ1-1, with D maybe TRBD1 (5 bases). In germline, CDR1 is SGDLS, CDR2 YYNGEE. The CDR3 has 12 amino acids. V dropped 4 bases and J dropped 8 bases, with 12 bases sitting between them. DNA of the CDR3: TGTGCCAGCAGCCCCGGGACGTTCGAAGCTTTCTTT. It encodes CASSPGTFEAFF.

A few counts support this clonotype. The chain couples TRBV20-1 to TRBJ2-3; 7 bases are a match to TRBD2. CDR1 and CDR2 from the germline V gene are DFQATT and SNEGSKA (reference sequence). CDR3 length: 15 residues. The trim removed 3 bases at V and 0 bases at J, leaving 6 bases unmatched. CDR3 sequence reads: CSASWSSGSTDTQYF. DNA for the CDR3: TGCAGTGCTAGTTGGTCTAGCGGAAGCACAGATACGCAGTATTTT.

Comments on this clonotype: A much more abundant neighbour one base away suggests this may be a read error. The chain uses TRBV5-1 and TRBJ1-2; TRBD1 is a possible D gene (5 bases). The CDR3 covers 12 residues. The ends were cut back, 6 bases at V and 11 bases at J, with 17 bases in the middle. The germline V gene encodes CDR1 SGHRS and CDR2 YFSETQ. The CDR3 spells CASTGNRPQYTF. The DNA for the CDR3 is TGCGCCAGCACCGGGAACAGGCCTCAGTACACCTTC.

This clonotype was counted many times. This chain links TRBV7-2 with TRBJ2-7; D is perhaps TRBD2 (6 bases). Germline-derived CDR1 and CDR2 are SGHTA and FQGNSA. This CDR3 has 14 amino acids. V was clipped by 1 base and J by 2 bases, with 9 bases between them. The CDR3 nucleotides are TGTGCCAGCAGCTTAGGGGACTCCCCCTACGAGCAGTACTTC. It specifies CASSLGDSPYEQYF.

The CDR3: CASSSYGYGNQPQHF. CDR3 in DNA: TGTGCCAGTAGTAGCTACGGTTACGGCAATCAGCCCCAGCATTTT. The J gene is TRBJ1-5, the V gene TRBV19; D is undetermined. The V gene lost 4 bases and the J gene lost 2 bases, with 12 bases spanning the gap. CDR1 LNHDA and CDR2 SQIVND come from the germline V gene (reference sequence). This CDR3 spans 15 amino acids.

This clonotype was observed a few times. V usage is TRBV7-9 and J usage is TRBJ2-7; 8 bases line up with TRBD2. V lost 4 bases to trimming and J lost 4 bases; unmatched junction nucleotides: 9. The CDR3 extends over 15 amino acids. Germline lookup yields CDR1 SEHNR and CDR2 FQNEAQ (reference sequence). This CDR3 is CASSWGDSGIYEQYF. The CDR3, as DNA: TGTGCCAGCAGCTGGGGTGATAGCGGGATTTACGAGCAGTACTTC.

This clonotype was seen many times. The V gene is TRBV12-3 or TRBV12-4, the J gene TRBJ1-1; 10 bases agree with TRBD1. J was trimmed by 11 bases and V by 1 base; bases with no gene match: 7. The CDR3 is made up of 14 amino acids. CDR3 DNA: TGTGCCAGCAGTTTAGTGACAGGGGGCGTTGGTGCTTTCTTT. Amino acid sequence: CASSLVTGGVGAFF.

This clonotype was detected ten times or more. V usage is TRBV12-3 or TRBV12-4 and J usage is TRBJ1-1, with a weak D call TRBD1 (6 bases). The length of the CDR3 is 11 residues. Trimming took 5 bases from V and 12 from J, leaving 13 bases between them. The CDR3 DNA reads as TGTGCCAGCAGTGGGAGGGGGGTCCCTTTCTTT. Protein: CASSGRGVPFF.

This clonotype was counted many times. The chain recombines TRBV6-1 with TRBJ1-5, with D perhaps matching TRBD1 (5 bases). The ends were cut back, 2 bases at V and 2 bases at J, with 13 bases in the middle. Germline CDR1 is MNHNS and CDR2 is SASEGT. The CDR3 consists of 16 residues. The DNA of the CDR3 is TGTGCCAGCAGTGAAAACAGGTTTCGGGGCAATCAGCCCCAGCATTTT. Translated, it gives CASSENRFRGNQPQHF.

The V call is TRBV5-5, the J call TRBJ1-5; D is unclear. The CDR3 runs to 16 residues. CDR1 and CDR2 from the germline V gene are SGHKS and YYEKEE (reference sequence). V dropped 6 bases and J dropped 1 base, with 17 bases sitting between them. The CDR3 sequence: CASTPRWSASNQPQHF. As DNA, the CDR3 is TGTGCCAGCACCCCCCGGTGGAGTGCCAGCAATCAGCCCCAGCATTTT. Full variable domain (missing parts from reference TRBV5-5 and TRBJ1-5): DAGVTQSPTHLIKTRGQQVTLRCSPISGHKSVSWYQQVLGQGPQFIFQYYEKEERGRGNFPDRFSARQFPNYSSELNVNALLLGDSALYLCASTPRWSASNQPQHFGDGTRLSIL.

The CDR3 region has the DNA TGTGCCAGCAGCTTGGTACAGGGGGTGTTGACTGAAGCTTTCTTT. It is translated as CASSLVQGVLTEAFF. The rearrangement uses TRBV5-8 and TRBJ1-1; TRBD1 agrees at 8 bases. Germline lookup yields CDR1 SGHTS and CDR2 YDEGEE. The CDR3 runs to 15 residues. J lost 5 bases, V lost 0 bases, and 6 bases had no gene match.

This clonotype was seen many times. The gene calls are TRBV20-1 and TRBJ2-7; no clear D. The CDR3 has 11 amino acids. V was cut by 3 bases and J by 5 bases, with 8 bases left in between. Germline CDR1 and CDR2: DFQATT and SNEGSKA (reference sequence). CDR3 loop: CSASRPNEQYF. For the CDR3, the DNA is TGCAGTGCTAGTAGGCCCAACGAGCAGTACTTC.

This clonotype has at least ten counts. The rearrangement links TRBV12-3 or TRBV12-4 to TRBJ2-1, with 7 bases matching TRBD1. The CDR3 spans 14 residues. Losses at the gene ends were 7 bases for V and 9 bases for J; bases not matched to a gene: 12. The CDR3 region has the DNA TGTGCCAGCACCCTGGGGACAGCGTATAGTGAGCAGTTCTTC. The encoded protein is CASTLGTAYSEQFF.

This clonotype has a count of ten or more. The gene calls are TRBV12-3 or TRBV12-4 and TRBJ1-5; 8 bases agree with TRBD1. CDR3 length: 16 residues. Trimming cost V 3 bases and J 5 bases; bases outside gene matches: 9. The CDR3 loop is CASSLFQGALHQPQHF. The CDR3 nucleotides read TGTGCCAGCAGTTTGTTCCAGGGGGCTCTACATCAGCCCCAGCATTTT.

This clonotype was seen at least ten times. V gene TRBV7-2 combines with J gene TRBJ2-7, with TRBD1 identical over 7 bases. Germline CDR1 and CDR2: SGHTA and FQGNSA. With 3 bases clipped from V and 2 bases from J, the junction kept 7 bases outside the gene matches. The CDR3 length is 15 residues. CDR3 DNA sequence: TGTGCCAGCAGCTTTTCGACAGGGTATACCTACGAGCAGTACTTC. Translation: CASSFSTGYTYEQYF. Full variable domain (missing parts from reference TRBV7-2 and TRBJ2-7): GAGVSQSPSNKVTEKGKDVELRCDPISGHTALYWYRQSLGQGLEFLIYFQGNSAPDKSGLPSDRFSAERTGGSVSTLTIQRTQQEDSAVYLCASSFSTGYTYEQYFGPGTRLTVT.

Regarding this clonotype: The junction shows a germline mismatch at one end, possibly a read error. J is TRBJ1-2 and V is TRBV29-1; maybe TRBD1 (5 bases). Germline V gene sequence: CDR1 SQVTM, CDR2 ANQGSEA. The CDR3 is made up of 13 amino acids. CDR3: CSAFREGFDGSTF. CDR3 nucleotides: TGCAGCGCGTTCAGGGAGGGGTTCGATGGCTCCACCTTC.

The chain couples TRBV5-4 to TRBJ2-7; TRBD2 matches at 10 bases. The CDR3 contains 15 residues. Germline V gene data show CDR1 as SGHNT and CDR2 as YYREEE (reference sequence). After removal of 4 bases from V and 4 bases from J, the junction contained 8 bases not matched to a gene. The CDR3: CASSPREGLAYEQYF. The CDR3 DNA reads as TGTGCCAGCAGCCCGAGGGAGGGACTAGCGTACGAGCAGTACTTC.

The chain carries TRBV5-5 and TRBJ1-5, with D perhaps matching TRBD1 (5 bases). The germline gives CDR1 SGHKS, CDR2 YYEKEE (reference sequence). V shed 2 bases and J shed 9 bases, with 9 bases lying between them. The CDR3 covers 12 residues. The CDR3 sequence is CASSFGTGPQHF. CDR3 DNA: TGTGCCAGCAGCTTTGGAACAGGGCCCCAGCATTTT.

This clonotype was picked up many times. The chain combines TRBV20-1 with TRBJ2-6; possible D gene TRBD1, 6 bases. The CDR3 sequence is 14 residues long. Looked up from germline, CDR1 is DFQATT and CDR2 is SNEGSKA (reference sequence). V was cut by 7 bases and J by 0 bases, with 10 bases left in between. The CDR3 region is CSVHRVSGANVLTF. Written as DNA, the CDR3 is TGCAGTGTGCACAGGGTCTCTGGGGCCAACGTCCTGACTTTC.

This clonotype was recorded at least ten times. The rearrangement joins TRBV20-1 to TRBJ1-6; 7 bases match TRBD1. Germline V CDR1 and CDR2: DFQATT, SNEGSKA (reference sequence). The junction had 6 bases not matched to a gene; V was cut back by 3 bases and J by 7 bases. The CDR3 is 14 amino acids. The CDR3 nucleotides are TGCAGTGCTAGCTCAGGGGGTGGGAATTCACCCCTCCACTTT. Translation: CSASSGGGNSPLHF.

J is TRBJ2-2 and V is TRBV5-5, with 13 bases identical to TRBD2. The CDR3 has 18 amino acids. J gave up 0 bases and V 0 bases, and 2 bases lay outside the gene matches. Germline V gene data show CDR1 as SGHKS and CDR2 as YYEKEE (reference sequence). CDR3 sequence (DNA): TGTGCCAGCAGCTTGGGACTAGCGGGAGGACCGAACACCGGGGAGCTGTTTTTT. This codes for CASSLGLAGGPNTGELFF. The entire variable domain, with the rest obtained from reference TRBV5-5 and TRBJ2-2, is as follows: DAGVTQSPTHLIKTRGQQVTLRCSPISGHKSVSWYQQVLGQGPQFIFQYYEKEERGRGNFPDRFSARQFPNYSSELNVNALLLGDSALYLCASSLGLAGGPNTGELFFGEGSRLTVL.